This TCR beta chain was sequenced during a study of T cell responses to AZD1222 COVID-19 vaccine. On this clone itself: Its antigen is unidentified.

The data were produced by immunoSEQ multiplex PCR, yet TCRdb's version contains in-frame clones alone and is incomplete. Here the sample spans nearly 110,000 clones, about 89% being singletons. Study-wide points: Targets within unmutated variant regions were reportedly found for nearly half of spike-specific TCRs. It should be noted that donors were predominantly white British and more often female, and clonal diversity was possibly underestimated. The CD4 TCRs associated with vaccination extended across spike and predominated at 160-218 and 743-854. Rises in breadth and depth of Spike-specific TCRs came after two AZD1222 doses.

This clonotype originated in an adult who received the AZD1222 COVID-19 vaccine. Specimen: peripheral blood, collected 28 days after the second AZD1222 dose.

For the CDR3, the DNA is TGTGCCAGCAGCGGAGGAGCAGGCGGCAATCAGCCCCAGCATTTT. It translates to CASSGGAGGNQPQHF. The rearrangement joins TRBV6-5 to TRBJ1-5; the D is unclear. This CDR3 region has 15 residues. Germline-derived CDR1 and CDR2 are MNHEY and SVGAGI. V was shortened by 6 bases and J by 2 bases, with 14 bases between the two germline ends.